This T cell receptor beta chain came from a study of a mutant IDH1 vaccine in newly diagnosed glioma. The CDR3 runs 15 residues. As regards this clone: Antigen unknown.

TCRdb's table, derived via immunoSEQ multiplex PCR, lists solely in-frame clones and lacks some. The sample holds 34,000 or so clones; over 65% are singletons and the top ten take over 9%. Time point denoted: week 35, safety follow-up. Vaccination used 300 ug of mutant IDH1 20-mer peptide per dose, with topical imiquimod. The rearrangement joins TRBV12-2 to TRBJ1-5. TRBV12-2 is noted as a pseudogene. The sample in question was PBMCs, obtained from a glioma patient whose treatment included an IDH1 peptide vaccine. The sequence was collected from a woman aged 35 to 49 with glioma. The CDR3 region is CASRLGLWGNQPQHF. The CDR3 nucleotides read TGTGCAAGTCGCTTAGGCCTGTGGGGGAATCAGCCCCAGCATTTT.